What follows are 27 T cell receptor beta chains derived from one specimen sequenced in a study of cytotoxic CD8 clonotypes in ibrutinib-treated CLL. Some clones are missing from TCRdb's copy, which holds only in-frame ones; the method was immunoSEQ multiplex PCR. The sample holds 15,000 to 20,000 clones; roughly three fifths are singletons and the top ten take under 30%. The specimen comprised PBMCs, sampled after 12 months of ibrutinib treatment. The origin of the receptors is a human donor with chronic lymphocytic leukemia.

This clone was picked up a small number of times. CDR3: CASSEVGAEQYF. As DNA, the CDR3 is TGTGCCAGCAGTGAAGTCGGGGCCGAGCAGTACTTC. This chain uses TRBV6-1 with TRBJ2-7; D tentatively reads TRBD1 or TRBD2 (5 bases each). V was trimmed by 1 base and J by 6 bases, leaving 7 bases between them. Germline CDR1 reads MNHNS; CDR2 reads SASEGT. The CDR3 contains 12 residues.

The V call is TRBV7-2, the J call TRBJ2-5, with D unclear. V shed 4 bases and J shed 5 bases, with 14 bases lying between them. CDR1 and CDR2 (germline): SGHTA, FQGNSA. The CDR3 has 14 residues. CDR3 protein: CASSSYSGEETQYF. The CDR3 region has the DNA TGTGCCAGCAGCTCATATTCAGGAGAGGAGACCCAGTACTTC. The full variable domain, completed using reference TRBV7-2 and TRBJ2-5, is GAGVSQSPSNKVTEKGKDVELRCDPISGHTALYWYRQSLGQGLEFLIYFQGNSAPDKSGLPSDRFSAERTGGSVSTLTIQRTQQEDSAVYLCASSSYSGEETQYFGPGTRLLVL.

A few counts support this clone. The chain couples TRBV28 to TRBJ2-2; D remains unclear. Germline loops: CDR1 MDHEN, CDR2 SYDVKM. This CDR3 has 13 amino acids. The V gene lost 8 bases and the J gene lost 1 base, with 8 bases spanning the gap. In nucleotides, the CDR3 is TGTGCCAGCGGTTCACTGAACACCGGGGAGCTGTTTTTT. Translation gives CASGSLNTGELFF.

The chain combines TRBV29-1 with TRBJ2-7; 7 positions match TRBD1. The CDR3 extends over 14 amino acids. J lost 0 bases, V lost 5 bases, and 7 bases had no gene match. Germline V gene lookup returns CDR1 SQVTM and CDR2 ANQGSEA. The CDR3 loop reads CSVITGQNSYEQYF. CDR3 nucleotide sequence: TGCAGCGTTATAACGGGACAGAACTCCTACGAGCAGTACTTC.

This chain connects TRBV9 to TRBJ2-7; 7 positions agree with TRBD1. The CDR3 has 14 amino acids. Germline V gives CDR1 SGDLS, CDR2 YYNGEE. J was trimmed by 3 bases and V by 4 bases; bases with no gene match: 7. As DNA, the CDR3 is TGTGCCAGCAGCCCATCCGGGACAGTCTACGAGCAGTACTTC. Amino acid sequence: CASSPSGTVYEQYF.

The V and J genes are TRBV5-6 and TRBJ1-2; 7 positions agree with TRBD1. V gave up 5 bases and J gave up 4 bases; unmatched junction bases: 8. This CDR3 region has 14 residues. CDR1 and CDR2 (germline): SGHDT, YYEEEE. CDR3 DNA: TGTGCCAGCAGGACAGACAGGGTCGCCTATGGCTACACCTTC. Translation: CASRTDRVAYGYTF.

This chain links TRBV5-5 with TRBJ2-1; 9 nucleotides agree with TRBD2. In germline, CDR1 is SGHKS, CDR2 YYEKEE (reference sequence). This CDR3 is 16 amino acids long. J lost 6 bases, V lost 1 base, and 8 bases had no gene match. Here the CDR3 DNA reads TGTGCCAGCAGCTTGTTCGGCGGGAGGGAATTCAATGAGCAGTTCTTC. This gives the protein CASSLFGGREFNEQFF.

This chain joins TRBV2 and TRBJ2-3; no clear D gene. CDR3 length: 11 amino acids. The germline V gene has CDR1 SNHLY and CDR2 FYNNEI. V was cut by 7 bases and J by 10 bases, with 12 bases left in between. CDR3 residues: CASTVQMAQYF. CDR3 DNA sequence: TGTGCCAGCACTGTTCAGATGGCGCAGTATTTT.

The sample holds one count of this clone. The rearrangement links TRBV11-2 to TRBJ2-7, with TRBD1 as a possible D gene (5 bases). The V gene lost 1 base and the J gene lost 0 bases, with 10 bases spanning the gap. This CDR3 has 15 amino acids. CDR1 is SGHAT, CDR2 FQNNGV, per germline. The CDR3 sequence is CASSLGQRSSYEQYF. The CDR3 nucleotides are TGTGCCAGCAGCTTAGGACAGAGGAGCTCCTACGAGCAGTACTTC.

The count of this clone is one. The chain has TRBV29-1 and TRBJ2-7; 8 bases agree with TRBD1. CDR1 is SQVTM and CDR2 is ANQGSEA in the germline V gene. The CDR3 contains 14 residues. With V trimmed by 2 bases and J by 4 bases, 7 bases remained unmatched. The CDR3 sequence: CSVERTGPLYEQYF. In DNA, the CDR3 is TGCAGCGTTGAAAGGACAGGGCCATTATACGAGCAGTACTTC.

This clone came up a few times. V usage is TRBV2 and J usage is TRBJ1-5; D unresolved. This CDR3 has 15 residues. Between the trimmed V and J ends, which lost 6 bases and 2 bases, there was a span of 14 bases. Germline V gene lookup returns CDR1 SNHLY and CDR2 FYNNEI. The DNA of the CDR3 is TGTGCCAGCAGCCGAACGGGTAGTGGCAATCAGCCCCAGCATTTT. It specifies CASSRTGSGNQPQHF. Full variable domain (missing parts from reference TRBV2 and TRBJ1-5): EPEVTQTPSHQVTQMGQEVILRCVPISNHLYFYWYRQILGQKVEFLVSFYNNEISEKSEIFDDQFSVERPDGSNFTLKIRSTKLEDSAMYFCASSRTGSGNQPQHFGDGTRLSIL.

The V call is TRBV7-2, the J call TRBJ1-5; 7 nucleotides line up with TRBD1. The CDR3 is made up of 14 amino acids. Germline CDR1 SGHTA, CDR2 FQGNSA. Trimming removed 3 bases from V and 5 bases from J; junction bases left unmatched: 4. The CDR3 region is CASSFRQGDQPQHF. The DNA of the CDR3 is TGTGCCAGCAGCTTTAGACAGGGTGATCAGCCCCAGCATTTT.

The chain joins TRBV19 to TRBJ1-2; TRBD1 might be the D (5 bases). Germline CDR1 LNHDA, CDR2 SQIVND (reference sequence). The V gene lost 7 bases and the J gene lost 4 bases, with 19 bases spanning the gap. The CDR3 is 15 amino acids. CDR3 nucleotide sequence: TGTGCCAGTAACCCGGACCCTAGGAGGGGCTATGGCTACACCTTC. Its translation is CASNPDPRRGYGYTF.

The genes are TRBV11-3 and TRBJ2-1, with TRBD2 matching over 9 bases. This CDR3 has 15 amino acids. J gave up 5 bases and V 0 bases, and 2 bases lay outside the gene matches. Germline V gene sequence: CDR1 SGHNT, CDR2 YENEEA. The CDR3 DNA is TGTGCCAGCAGCTTAGAGGCGGGAGGGCACAATGAGCAGTTCTTC. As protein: CASSLEAGGHNEQFF.

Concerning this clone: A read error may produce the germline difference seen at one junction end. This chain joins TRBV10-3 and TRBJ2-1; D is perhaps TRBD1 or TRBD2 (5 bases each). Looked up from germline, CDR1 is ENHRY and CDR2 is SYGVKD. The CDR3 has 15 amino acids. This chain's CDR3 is CASSHRDPSAGEQFF. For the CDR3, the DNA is TGTGCCAGCAGTCACCGGGACCCCAGCGCGGGTGAGCAGTTCTTC.

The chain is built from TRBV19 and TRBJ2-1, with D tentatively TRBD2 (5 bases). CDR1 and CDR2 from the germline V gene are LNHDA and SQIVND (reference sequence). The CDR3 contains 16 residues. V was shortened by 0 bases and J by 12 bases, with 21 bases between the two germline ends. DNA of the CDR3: TGTGCCAGTAGTATAGAAGGAGACTACGGAACGCAAGGGCAGTTCTTC. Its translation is CASSIEGDYGTQGQFF.

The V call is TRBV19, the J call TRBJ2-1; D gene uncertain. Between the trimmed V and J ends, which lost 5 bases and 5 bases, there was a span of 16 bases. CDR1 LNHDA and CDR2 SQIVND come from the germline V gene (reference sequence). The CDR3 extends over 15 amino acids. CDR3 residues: CASSGSFAVHNEQFF. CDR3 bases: TGTGCCAGTAGTGGGTCTTTTGCGGTCCACAATGAGCAGTTCTTC. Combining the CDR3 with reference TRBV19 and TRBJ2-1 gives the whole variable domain DGGITQSPKYLFRKEGQNVTLSCEQNLNHDAMYWYRQDPGQGLRLIYYSQIVNDFQKGDIAEGYSVSREKKESFPLTVTSAQKNPTAFYLCASSGSFAVHNEQFFGPGTRLTVL.

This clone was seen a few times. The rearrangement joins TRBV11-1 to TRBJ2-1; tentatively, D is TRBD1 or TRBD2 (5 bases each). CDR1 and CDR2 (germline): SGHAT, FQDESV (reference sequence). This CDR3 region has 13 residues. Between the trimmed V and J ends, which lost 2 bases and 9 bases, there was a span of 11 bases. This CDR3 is CASSLMRGTEQFF. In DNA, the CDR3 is TGTGCCAGCAGCTTAATGAGGGGAACTGAGCAGTTCTTC.

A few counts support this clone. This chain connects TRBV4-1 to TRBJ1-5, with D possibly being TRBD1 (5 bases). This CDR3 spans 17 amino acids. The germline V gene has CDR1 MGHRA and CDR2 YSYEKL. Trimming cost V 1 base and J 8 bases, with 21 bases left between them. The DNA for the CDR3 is TGCGCCAGCAGCCAAGCCTTGCTTAGGCAGGGTTTTAAGCCCCAGCATTTT. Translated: CASSQALLRQGFKPQHF.

As DNA, the CDR3 is TGTGCCAGCAGCGTAGAGCCGGAGTCCACTGAAGCTTTCTTT. This gives the protein CASSVEPESTEAFF. This chain links TRBV9 with TRBJ1-1, with D unclear. The CDR3 is 14 amino acids. Trimming removed 0 bases at V and 4 bases at J, with 10 bases between. Germline V gene lookup returns CDR1 SGDLS and CDR2 YYNGEE.

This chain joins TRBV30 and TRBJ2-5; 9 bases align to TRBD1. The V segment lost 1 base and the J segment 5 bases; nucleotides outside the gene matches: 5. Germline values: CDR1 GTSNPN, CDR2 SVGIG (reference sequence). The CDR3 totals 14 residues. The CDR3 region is CAWSDTGGAETQYF. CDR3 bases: TGTGCCTGGAGTGATACAGGGGGCGCGGAGACCCAGTACTTC.

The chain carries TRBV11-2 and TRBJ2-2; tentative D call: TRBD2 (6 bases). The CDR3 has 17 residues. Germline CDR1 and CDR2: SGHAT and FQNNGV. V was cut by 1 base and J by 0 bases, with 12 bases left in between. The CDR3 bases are TGTGCCAGCAGCTTAGCCCTAGCGAATACGAACACCGGGGAGCTGTTTTTT. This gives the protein CASSLALANTNTGELFF.

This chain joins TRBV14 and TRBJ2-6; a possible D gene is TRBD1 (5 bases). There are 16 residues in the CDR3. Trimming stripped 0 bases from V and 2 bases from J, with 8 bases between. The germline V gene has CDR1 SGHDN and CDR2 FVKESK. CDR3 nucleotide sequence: TGTGCCAGCAGCCAAGACAGGGTCCCTGGGGCCAACGTCCTGACTTTC. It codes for CASSQDRVPGANVLTF.

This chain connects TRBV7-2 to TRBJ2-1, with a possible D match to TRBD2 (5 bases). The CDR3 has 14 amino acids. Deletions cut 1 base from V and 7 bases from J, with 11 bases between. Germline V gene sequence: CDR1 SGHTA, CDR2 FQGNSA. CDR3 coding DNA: TGTGCCAGCAGCTTAGGGACTCGGTATAATGAGCAGTTCTTC. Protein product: CASSLGTRYNEQFF.

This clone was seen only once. CDR3 in DNA: TGCAGCGTTGAAGATTTAAAAGAGACCCAGTACTTC. It encodes CSVEDLKETQYF. The V gene is TRBV29-1, the J gene TRBJ2-5; unclear D gene. The CDR3 is 12 residues long. CDR1 is SQVTM and CDR2 is ANQGSEA in the germline V gene. The V and J ends lost 0 bases and 3 bases respectively, with 5 bases between them.

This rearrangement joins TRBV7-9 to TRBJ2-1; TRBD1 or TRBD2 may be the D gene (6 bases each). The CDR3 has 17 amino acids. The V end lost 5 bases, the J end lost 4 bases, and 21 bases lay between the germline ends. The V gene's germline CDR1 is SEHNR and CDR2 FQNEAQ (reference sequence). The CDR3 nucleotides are TGTGCCAGCAGCATGAGTAAGGACAGCCGGGGGTACAATGAGCAGTTCTTC. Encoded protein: CASSMSKDSRGYNEQFF.

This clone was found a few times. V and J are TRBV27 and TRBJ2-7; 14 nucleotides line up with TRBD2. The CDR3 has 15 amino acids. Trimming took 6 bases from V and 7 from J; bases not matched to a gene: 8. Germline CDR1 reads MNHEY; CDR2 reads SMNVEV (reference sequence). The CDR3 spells CASRSGTSGREEQYF. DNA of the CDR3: TGTGCCAGCAGATCCGGGACTAGCGGGAGAGAAGAGCAGTACTTC.